These T cell receptor beta chains were read from a single sample in a study of CD8 T cells in Susac syndrome. In TCRdb, the immunoSEQ multiplex PCR reads were re-called with MiXCR into one record per CDR3 protein. The data hold more than 150,000 distinct CDR3 sequences, with roughly 95% observed a single time. The material sequenced was CD4+ T cells from PBMCs. These receptors originate from a human donor with Susac syndrome. Each CDR3 is given with its conserved first and last residue. Each record gives: clone size, D gene, J gene, V gene, CDR3 DNA, CDR3 protein. The D gene is left open where the match is weak. Size is stated for part of the rows, as once, few or many counts, or as a class when the clone is expanded.

-	-	TRBJ1-2	TRBV2	TGTGCCAGCAGTCAAACGGAGGGCAAGGATGGCTACACCTTC	CASSQTEGKDGYTF
-	-	TRBJ1-2	TRBV13	TGTGCCAGCAGCTTAGGGCCTATCCCATCCTATGGCTACACCTTC	CASSLGPIPSYGYTF
-	-	TRBJ2-2	TRBV6-1	TGTGCCAGCAGGATATTCACCGGGGAGCTGTTTTTT	CASRIFTGELFF
-	TRBD1	TRBJ2-7	TRBV6-5	TGTGCCAGCAGTTACCAGACAGGGATGGACGAGCAGTACTTC	CASSYQTGMDEQYF
-	-	TRBJ2-2	TRBV7-3	TGTGCCAGCAGTCCCGTCGTGAGCCCTAGCGAGGAGCTGTTTTTT	CASSPVVSPSEELFF
once	TRBD1	TRBJ2-7	TRBV20-1	TGCAGTGCCTTAAAGGGACAGGGGGGCTCCTACGAGCAGTACTTC	CSALKGQGGSYEQYF
-	-	TRBJ2-3	TRBV5-1	TGCGCCAGCAGCCTCTCCCGGAGTGGAGATACGCAGTATTTT	CASSLSRSGDTQYF
-	TRBD1	TRBJ1-1	TRBV9	TGTGCCAGCAGCGCCATGACAGGGGTGACTGAAGCTTTCTTT	CASSAMTGVTEAFF
-	-	TRBJ1-5	TRBV2	TGTGCCAGCAGTGAAGAGGAATGGAGACAGCCCCAGCATTTT	CASSEEEWRQPQHF
-	-	TRBJ2-4	TRBV28	TGTGCCAGCAGTTTTCAGGGGTTAGCCAAAAACATTCAGTACTTC	CASSFQGLAKNIQYF
-	-	TRBJ2-5	TRBV9	TGTGCCAGCAGCGTAGGCACTAACGCATACCAGTACTTC	CASSVGTNAYQYF
-	-	TRBJ2-5	TRBV2	TGTGCCAGCAGTGACGACGTAGGGACCCAGTACTTC	CASSDDVGTQYF
-	TRBD1	TRBJ2-3	TRBV28	TGTGCCAGCAGCCCACTGGGCCTTAGGGGACAGGGGGCAGATACGCAGTATTTT	CASSPLGLRGQGADTQYF
-	-	TRBJ2-5	TRBV2	TGTGCCAGCAGACAGGACCAAGAGACCCAGTACTTC	CASRQDQETQYF
-	TRBD2	TRBJ2-1	TRBV11-2	TGTGCCAGCAGGTCCTGGGGGGGACATGAGCAGTTCTTC	CASRSWGGHEQFF
-	-	TRBJ1-2	TRBV4-3	TGCGCCAGCAGCCCCCTCGTAGACTATGGCTACACCTTC	CASSPLVDYGYTF
-	-	TRBJ1-1	TRBV29-1	TGCAGCGCTGCGGGGGGCGCAAGGTACACTGAAGCTTTCTTT	CSAAGGARYTEAFF
-	-	TRBJ2-7	TRBV2	TGTGCCAGCAGACCGGGAACAGCAACCTACGAGCAGTACTTC	CASRPGTATYEQYF
-	-	TRBJ2-2	TRBV6-4	TGTGCCAGCGCTCAGAGCCAACACACCGGGGAGCTGTTTTTT	CASAQSQHTGELFF
-	-	TRBJ1-4	TRBV12-3/TRBV12-4	TGTGCCAGCAGCCGGGACGCCCTTCTGACTAATGAAAAACTGTTTTTT	CASSRDALLTNEKLFF
-	-	TRBJ2-3	TRBV20-1	TGCAGTGCTAGAGTGGTAGCGGCCGATACGCAGTATTTT	CSARVVAADTQYF
once	TRBD1	TRBJ2-3	TRBV20-1	TGCAGTGTCAAAGTGGCGGGACAGGGCACAGATACGCAGTATTTT	CSVKVAGQGTDTQYF